Detailed here is one T cell receptor beta chain. Study processing details: The authors estimated nucleated cell counts from reference gene primer amplification. This table comes from immunoSEQ multiplex PCR, and its TCRdb copy is limited to in-frame clones, with some not included. V and J calls plus clone size are reproduced from that table; the DNA served to infer D and trimming. The sample lists about 170,000 clones, around 91% occurring once. The data were obtained in a study of blood T cell repertoires in COVID-19. Participant ages covered about 18 to 90 years across 25 or so US areas. With 7 bases clipped from V and 2 bases from J, the junction kept 5 bases outside the gene matches. The germline CDR1 and CDR2 sequences are MDHEN and SYDVKM. This CDR3 region has 14 residues.

The chain is built from TRBV28 and TRBJ1-2; 9 bases line up with TRBD1. This clonotype was sampled from a woman under 30 who had recovered from COVID-19. Material: PBMCs or T cells enriched from blood (not recorded which). CDR3 bases: TGTGCCAGCACTACGACAGGGGGAAACTATGGCTACACCTTC. Its translation is CASTTTGGNYGYTF.